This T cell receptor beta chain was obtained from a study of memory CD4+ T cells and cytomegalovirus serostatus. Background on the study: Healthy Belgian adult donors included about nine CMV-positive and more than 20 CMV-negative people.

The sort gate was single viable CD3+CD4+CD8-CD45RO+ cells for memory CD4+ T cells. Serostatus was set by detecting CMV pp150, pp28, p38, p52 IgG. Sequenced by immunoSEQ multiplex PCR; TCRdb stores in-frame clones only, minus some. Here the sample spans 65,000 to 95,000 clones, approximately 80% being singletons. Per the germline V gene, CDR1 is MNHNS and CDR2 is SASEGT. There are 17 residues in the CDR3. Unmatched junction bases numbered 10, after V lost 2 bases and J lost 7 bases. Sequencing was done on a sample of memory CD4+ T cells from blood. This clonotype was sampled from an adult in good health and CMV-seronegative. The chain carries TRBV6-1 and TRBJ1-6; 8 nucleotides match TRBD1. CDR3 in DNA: TGTGCCAGCAGTGAAAAAGGATGGGCAGGGGGCAATTCACCCCTCCACTTT. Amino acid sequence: CASSEKGWAGGNSPLHF.